This T cell receptor beta chain was found in a study of blood T cell repertoires in COVID-19. Background on the study: Sources were T cells, B-cell-depleted T cells, or PBMCs; the material itself was cDNA or gDNA.

The protocol was immunoSEQ multiplex PCR, while the TCRdb copy is restricted to in-frame clones and leaves out a portion. This sample has about 330,000 clones; 88% occur once, and the top ten carry more than 5%. All recovered Cohort 3 donors got two negative PCRs, got clearance, or saw symptom resolution. Germline V gene lookup returns CDR1 WSHSY and CDR2 SAAADI. V dropped 6 bases and J dropped 8 bases, with 16 bases sitting between them. This CDR3 region has 14 residues. The origin of this receptor is a man aged 25 to 45 who had recovered from COVID-19. J is TRBJ1-4 and V is TRBV10-2, with D tentatively TRBD1 (6 bases). The specimen sequenced was PBMCs or T cells enriched from blood (not recorded which). CDR3 coding DNA: TGCGCCAGCAGGGGGGGGGCGAGAGGAGAAAAACTGTTTTTT. Its translation is CASRGGARGEKLFF.